The 21 T cell receptor beta chains in this list originate from one sample, sequenced in a study of human T cells and chemical hapten exposure. Noted time point: patch test 2, 6 weeks after DPC sensitization. Treatment described: therapeutic diphenylcyclopropenone sensitization with weekly scalp DPC. TCRdb re-analysed the RACE reads in MiXCR, keeping a single row per CDR3 protein. There are some 57,000 distinct CDR3 sequences in the sample; more than 9% occur only once, and roughly 1.7% lies in the top ten. The input for sequencing was whole blood, taken in connection with sensitization to the hapten diphenylcyclopropenone (DPC). These TCRs come from a woman aged 45-60 years with alopecia areata. Some clones in this sample may be carry-over from other donors' samples.

The CDR3 DNA sequence: TGTGCCACCAGCAGAGATTACCAGCCCCAGCATTTT. Amino acids: CATSRDYQPQHF. This rearrangement joins TRBV15 to TRBJ1-5; D not certain. Trimming cost V 0 bases and J 7 bases, with 4 bases left between them. The CDR3 has 12 residues. Germline V gene data show CDR1 as LNHNV and CDR2 as YYDKDF (reference sequence).

This clonotype has a count of ten or more. J is TRBJ2-5 and V is TRBV27; TRBD1 agrees at 7 bases. This CDR3 is built from 17 residues. V shed 2 bases and J 2 bases; nucleotides not matched to a gene: 11. Germline V gene lookup returns CDR1 MNHEY and CDR2 SMNVEV (reference sequence). CDR3 sequence reads: CASSLRGTAKSQETQYF. The CDR3 nucleotides read TGTGCCAGCAGTTTAAGAGGGACAGCCAAATCTCAAGAGACCCAGTACTTC.

The V call is TRBV28, the J call TRBJ2-7; 11 nucleotides align to TRBD2. Trimming at V came to 10 bases and at J to 2 bases, leaving 7 bases not matched to a gene. The CDR3 covers 14 residues. The germline gives CDR1 MDHEN, CDR2 SYDVKM. The CDR3 DNA reads as TGTGCCATAGCGGGAGGGCCTCGCGCCTACGAGCAGTACTTC. Its protein product is CAIAGGPRAYEQYF. Using reference TRBV28 and TRBJ2-7 for the parts outside the CDR3, the full variable domain is DVKVTQSSRYLVKRTGEKVFLECVQDMDHENMFWYRQDPGLGLRLIYFSYDVKMKEKGDIPEGYSVSREKKERFSLILESASTNQTSMYLCAIAGGPRAYEQYFGPGTRLTVT.

The genes are TRBV28 and TRBJ1-1; maybe TRBD1 (5 bases). Germline V gene sequence: CDR1 MDHEN, CDR2 SYDVKM. The CDR3 runs 14 residues. V lost 2 bases and J 5 bases, leaving 12 bases between the germline ends. CDR3 region: CASSLPGDATEAFF. CDR3 nucleotides: TGTGCCAGCAGTTTACCGGGGGACGCTACTGAAGCTTTCTTT. The full variable domain, with the rest looked up from reference TRBV28 and TRBJ1-1, is DVKVTQSSRYLVKRTGEKVFLECVQDMDHENMFWYRQDPGLGLRLIYFSYDVKMKEKGDIPEGYSVSREKKERFSLILESASTNQTSMYLCASSLPGDATEAFFGQGTRLTVV.

This sequence joins TRBV12-3 or TRBV12-4 and TRBJ1-4; possible D gene TRBD1, 5 bases. The CDR3 length is 16 residues. Trimming took off 10 bases at V and 4 bases at J, with 22 bases between the two ends. The chain's CDR3 is CATFTSPGLNNEKLFF. CDR3 DNA: TGTGCCACCTTTACCTCTCCGGGACTGAATAATGAAAAACTGTTTTTT.

The gene calls are TRBV4-1 and TRBJ2-1, with D unclear. The length of the CDR3 is 15 residues. Germline V CDR1 and CDR2: MGHRA, YSYEKL. The V and J ends lost 0 bases and 4 bases respectively, with 10 bases between them. In DNA, the CDR3 is TGCGCCAGCAGCCAAGACGCCCCTTCGTACAATGAGCAGTTCTTC. This translates into CASSQDAPSYNEQFF.

In this sample, this clonotype turned up a few times. V gene TRBV21-1 combines with J gene TRBJ1-1; TRBD1 is the table's D call and was not checked against the DNA. TRBV21-1 corresponds to a pseudogene. The CDR3 sequence is 14 residues long. The CDR3 coding sequence is TGTGCCAGCAGCTCGCCCGGGGGCGAGACTGAAGCTTTCTTT. This translates into CASSSPGGETEAFF.

Ten or more counts support this clonotype. The chain links TRBV4-3 to TRBJ2-4; D possibly uses TRBD1 or TRBD2 (5 bases each). CDR3 length equals 18 residues. With 1 base removed from V and 0 bases from J, the gap between germline ends came to 16 bases. Germline V lookup: CDR1 LGHNA, CDR2 YSLEER. The CDR3 protein is CASSQGAVGALAKNIQYF. In nucleotides, the CDR3 is TGCGCCAGCAGCCAAGGGGCCGTCGGGGCCCTAGCCAAAAACATTCAGTACTTC.

The sample holds a few counts of this clonotype. This chain joins TRBV10-3 and TRBJ2-5; D remains unclear. The CDR3 is 13 residues long. The V end was cut by 3 bases, the J end by 2 bases, with 7 bases between. The germline CDR1 and CDR2 sequences are ENHRY and SYGVKD. As DNA, the CDR3 is TGTGCCATCAGTGACCCAGGACAAGAGACCCAGTACTTC. It encodes CAISDPGQETQYF.

This clonotype was seen a handful of times. The genes are TRBV11-2 and TRBJ2-3; 9 bases line up with TRBD2. The junction had 5 bases not matched to a gene; V was cut back by 5 bases and J by 2 bases. In germline, CDR1 is SGHAT, CDR2 FQNNGV. The CDR3 extends over 15 amino acids. CDR3 DNA sequence: TGTGCCAGCAGCCGCGGACTAGCGTCCACAGATACGCAGTATTTT. Translating gives CASSRGLASTDTQYF.

The chain joins TRBV18 to TRBJ2-7; D is unresolved. Germline V CDR1 and CDR2: KGHSH, LQKENI. The CDR3 contains 14 residues. Trimming pared 2 bases from V and 2 bases from J, leaving 10 bases between. The CDR3 region is CASSPSDRAYEQYF. In nucleotides, the CDR3 is TGTGCCAGCTCACCATCCGACCGCGCCTACGAGCAGTACTTC.

This clonotype was counted ten times or more. The V gene is TRBV2, the J gene TRBJ1-1; 7 bases line up with TRBD1. J was trimmed by 1 base and V by 7 bases; bases with no gene match: 3. The CDR3 extends over 13 amino acids. Looked up from germline, CDR1 is SNHLY and CDR2 is FYNNEI. CDR3 protein: CASNRGGNTEAFF. The DNA of the CDR3 is TGTGCCAGCAACAGGGGTGGGAACACTGAAGCTTTCTTT. Together with reference TRBV2 and TRBJ1-1, the CDR3 gives the full variable domain: EPEVTQTPSHQVTQMGQEVILRCVPISNHLYFYWYRQILGQKVEFLVSFYNNEISEKSEIFDDQFSVERPDGSNFTLKIRSTKLEDSAMYFCASNRGGNTEAFFGQGTRLTVV.

The J gene is TRBJ2-7, the V gene TRBV11-2; no reliable D call. This CDR3 comprises 13 residues. Germline assignment: CDR1 SGHAT and CDR2 FQNNGV. Trimming stripped 5 bases from V and 11 bases from J, with 19 bases between. CDR3 nucleotides: TGTGCCAGCAGCACCCCGAGAAGATCTCAGGAGTACTTC. Amino acid sequence: CASSTPRRSQEYF. The full variable domain, rest sourced from reference TRBV11-2 and TRBJ2-7, is EAGVAQSPRYKIIEKRQSVAFWCNPISGHATLYWYQQILGQGPKLLIQFQNNGVVDDSQLPKDRFSAERLKGVDSTLKIQPAKLEDSAVYLCASSTPRRSQEYFGPGTRLTVT.

This clonotype was counted only a few times. This chain links TRBV3-1 with TRBJ2-7, with D hard to call. V lost 1 base to trimming and J lost 0 bases, with 10 bases between them. Germline-derived CDR1 and CDR2 are LGHDT and YNNKEL (reference sequence). The CDR3 consists of 15 residues. The CDR3 loop is CASSQGRRTSYEQYF. As DNA, the CDR3 is TGTGCCAGCAGCCAAGGTCGCAGAACCTCCTACGAGCAGTACTTC.

The V and J genes are TRBV20-1 and TRBJ1-1; 8 nucleotides line up with TRBD1. Germline V gene sequence: CDR1 DFQATT, CDR2 SNEGSKA (reference sequence). The trim removed 2 bases at V and 0 bases at J, leaving 5 bases unmatched. The CDR3 is 15 residues long. This chain's CDR3 is CSARRDRNMNTEAFF. As DNA, the CDR3 is TGCAGTGCTAGAAGGGACAGGAACATGAACACTGAAGCTTTCTTT.

The chain's CDR3 is CASSLAYEQFF. CDR3 nucleotides: TGTGCCAGCAGCTTAGCCTATGAGCAGTTCTTC. The gene calls are TRBV7-9 and TRBJ2-1; D is unresolved. The CDR3 is 11 residues long. Between the trimmed V and J ends, which lost 0 bases and 8 bases, there was a span of 2 bases. Germline-derived CDR1 and CDR2 are SEHNR and FQNEAQ (reference sequence).

At least ten counts were recorded for this clonotype. The chain links TRBV24-1 to TRBJ1-5; D ambiguous. Trimming shortened V by 9 bases and J by 5 bases, and 4 bases separated the two germline ends. This CDR3 has 10 residues. In germline, CDR1 is KGHDR, CDR2 SFDVKD. CDR3 sequence: CATSHQPQHF. CDR3 nucleotide sequence: TGTGCCACCTCCCATCAGCCCCAGCATTTT.

The V gene is TRBV12-3 or TRBV12-4, the J gene TRBJ1-5, with 7 positions matching TRBD1. The CDR3 spans 15 residues. The V gene end was trimmed by 5 bases and the J gene end by 3 bases; junction bases not matched to a gene: 7. The CDR3 region is CASSPRTGTNQPQHF. Here the CDR3 DNA reads TGTGCCAGCAGTCCACGGACAGGTACCAATCAGCCCCAGCATTTT.

The V and J genes are TRBV29-1 and TRBJ1-2; 7 nucleotides agree with TRBD1. From germline, CDR1 is SQVTM and CDR2 ANQGSEA. The CDR3 runs to 12 residues. V lost 7 bases, J lost 4 bases, and 6 bases stayed unmatched. The CDR3 bases are TGCAGCGCAACACAGGGGCTCTATGGCTACACCTTC. Amino acid sequence: CSATQGLYGYTF.

The chain uses TRBV18 and TRBJ1-1; D is possibly TRBD1 (5 bases). The CDR3 consists of 15 residues. V lost 0 bases and J lost 1, with 9 bases in between. Germline assignment: CDR1 KGHSH and CDR2 LQKENI. The CDR3 DNA reads TGTGCCAGCTCACCACCCGGGGGAGAGAACACTGAAGCTTTCTTT. The encoded protein is CASSPPGGENTEAFF.

This clonotype was seen only a few times. The J gene is TRBJ2-3, the V gene TRBV4-1; D is perhaps TRBD1 or TRBD2 (5 bases each). The CDR3 covers 16 residues. Trimming removed 4 bases from V and 0 bases from J, with 14 bases in between. Germline CDR1 MGHRA, CDR2 YSYEKL. Written as DNA, the CDR3 is TGCGCCAGCAGCCTGAGGGGAAGGGGCAGCACAGATACGCAGTATTTT. Protein: CASSLRGRGSTDTQYF.